This is a list of T cell receptor beta chains from one sample in a study of blood T cell repertoires in COVID-19. Measured with immunoSEQ multiplex PCR; TCRdb has only the in-frame clones, and not every one. The sample has fewer than 200,000 clones; roughly 86% are singletons. The sequencing input was peripheral blood. Receptors originate from a man in his forties or fifties with active or convalescent COVID-19. CDR3s include the opening cysteine and the closing phenylalanine or tryptophan. Each record gives: V gene, clone size, J gene, CDR3 protein. Expanded clones are given a class, and other clones once, few, many or no size at all.

v_call: TRBV7-6
clone_size: -
j_call: TRBJ2-3
cdr3_aa: CASSLLSGVTDTQYF

v_call: TRBV29-1
clone_size: -
j_call: TRBJ1-1
cdr3_aa: CSVVSQNTEAFF

v_call: TRBV28
clone_size: -
j_call: TRBJ1-2
cdr3_aa: CASSLGQAYGYTF

v_call: TRBV11-3
clone_size: -
j_call: TRBJ1-2
cdr3_aa: CASSLTGLNYGYTF

v_call: TRBV7-3
clone_size: -
j_call: TRBJ2-1
cdr3_aa: CASSLGRDNEQFF

v_call: TRBV29-1
clone_size: -
j_call: TRBJ2-5
cdr3_aa: CSVPGLVQETQYF

v_call: TRBV30
clone_size: -
j_call: TRBJ1-5
cdr3_aa: CAWSVGTGSNQPQHF

v_call: TRBV12-5
clone_size: -
j_call: TRBJ1-5
cdr3_aa: CASGPAGVTGQPQHF

v_call: TRBV3-1/TRBV3-2
clone_size: -
j_call: TRBJ1-1
cdr3_aa: CASSPGQRGFTEAFF

v_call: TRBV27
clone_size: -
j_call: TRBJ2-5
cdr3_aa: CASSLLGGEETQYF

v_call: TRBV7-2
clone_size: few
j_call: TRBJ1-5
cdr3_aa: CASSSGQGLGQPQHF

v_call: TRBV19
clone_size: -
j_call: TRBJ2-1
cdr3_aa: CASSMDRGIYNEQFF

v_call: TRBV5-1
clone_size: once
j_call: TRBJ1-6
cdr3_aa: CASSSGGTEGSPLHF

v_call: TRBV3-1/TRBV3-2
clone_size: -
j_call: TRBJ1-5
cdr3_aa: CASSQITGQPQHF

v_call: TRBV7-2
clone_size: -
j_call: TRBJ1-3
cdr3_aa: CASSLDRGTGNTIYF

v_call: TRBV3-1/TRBV3-2
clone_size: -
j_call: TRBJ1-2
cdr3_aa: CASSQAGDYGYTF

v_call: TRBV28
clone_size: -
j_call: TRBJ2-7
cdr3_aa: CASSLREGSYEQYF

v_call: TRBV28
clone_size: -
j_call: TRBJ1-1
cdr3_aa: CASSQGQGRAGAFF

v_call: TRBV18
clone_size: -
j_call: TRBJ2-7
cdr3_aa: CASSPDITYEQYF

v_call: TRBV19
clone_size: once
j_call: TRBJ2-5
cdr3_aa: CASSIGQGAPQETQYF

v_call: TRBV19
clone_size: -
j_call: TRBJ2-2
cdr3_aa: CASMTGTVNTGELFF

v_call: TRBV27
clone_size: -
j_call: TRBJ1-1
cdr3_aa: CASSPDRGATEAFF

v_call: TRBV6-1
clone_size: -
j_call: TRBJ1-5
cdr3_aa: CASSDYRDSYNQPQHF

v_call: TRBV4-1
clone_size: medium-sized
j_call: TRBJ1-6
cdr3_aa: CASSVNNSPLHF

v_call: TRBV5-1
clone_size: once
j_call: TRBJ2-7
cdr3_aa: CASSPSGGRYEQYF

v_call: TRBV2
clone_size: once
j_call: TRBJ2-3
cdr3_aa: CASRRGQDGDTQYF

v_call: TRBV7-9
clone_size: -
j_call: TRBJ2-7
cdr3_aa: CASTPRGGTYEQYF

v_call: TRBV7-3
clone_size: -
j_call: TRBJ2-3
cdr3_aa: CASSPNPADTQYF

v_call: TRBV30
clone_size: -
j_call: TRBJ1-3
cdr3_aa: CAWSEGALGNTIYF

v_call: TRBV2
clone_size: -
j_call: TRBJ2-1
cdr3_aa: CASSAELAVSYNEQFF

v_call: TRBV3-1/TRBV3-2
clone_size: -
j_call: TRBJ2-3
cdr3_aa: CASIPGQGGDTQYF

v_call: TRBV19
clone_size: -
j_call: TRBJ2-2
cdr3_aa: CATQGQGAAGELFF

v_call: TRBV10-3
clone_size: -
j_call: TRBJ2-1
cdr3_aa: CAIQTSGGPDSYNEQFF

v_call: TRBV4-1
clone_size: few
j_call: TRBJ2-3
cdr3_aa: CASSQDGRTAQYF

v_call: TRBV7-9
clone_size: few
j_call: TRBJ1-1
cdr3_aa: CASSLSAQGLAEAFF

v_call: TRBV27
clone_size: -
j_call: TRBJ2-5
cdr3_aa: CASSLLMPDTGVETQYF

v_call: TRBV2
clone_size: -
j_call: TRBJ1-2
cdr3_aa: CASRPDRGYTF

v_call: TRBV24-1
clone_size: -
j_call: TRBJ1-2
cdr3_aa: CATSDKTGYYGYTF

v_call: TRBV9
clone_size: -
j_call: TRBJ2-3
cdr3_aa: CASSPSRRADTQYF

v_call: TRBV30
clone_size: -
j_call: TRBJ1-2
cdr3_aa: CAWSVLKGQGAGYGYTF

v_call: TRBV27
clone_size: -
j_call: TRBJ1-6
cdr3_aa: CASSSPVKTGTGSPLHF

v_call: TRBV30
clone_size: -
j_call: TRBJ1-2
cdr3_aa: CAWSRQYGYTF

v_call: TRBV5-1
clone_size: -
j_call: TRBJ2-1
cdr3_aa: CASSSQGGEQFF

v_call: TRBV27
clone_size: -
j_call: TRBJ1-6
cdr3_aa: CASSEPQGSYNSPLHF

v_call: TRBV25-1
clone_size: -
j_call: TRBJ2-7
cdr3_aa: CASSEAGGNSQQYF

v_call: TRBV24-1
clone_size: -
j_call: TRBJ2-1
cdr3_aa: CATSDNGQGVHNEQFF

v_call: TRBV27
clone_size: -
j_call: TRBJ1-5
cdr3_aa: CASSFRTADQPQHF

v_call: TRBV7-2
clone_size: -
j_call: TRBJ1-6
cdr3_aa: CASSPLPQGANSPLHF

v_call: TRBV6-5
clone_size: few
j_call: TRBJ1-6
cdr3_aa: CASRANRVGSAPLHF

v_call: TRBV5-1
clone_size: -
j_call: TRBJ2-7
cdr3_aa: CASSLSLYSSYEQYF

v_call: TRBV10-1
clone_size: -
j_call: TRBJ2-2
cdr3_aa: CASSQNTGELFF

v_call: TRBV5-1
clone_size: -
j_call: TRBJ2-5
cdr3_aa: CASSLRSPAGRGETQYF

v_call: TRBV12-3/TRBV12-4
clone_size: -
j_call: TRBJ2-5
cdr3_aa: CASSLLAEETQYF

v_call: TRBV5-6
clone_size: -
j_call: TRBJ1-3
cdr3_aa: CASSLGAGWSGNTIYF

v_call: TRBV5-1
clone_size: -
j_call: TRBJ2-7
cdr3_aa: CASSLTDRAPYEQYF

v_call: TRBV24-1
clone_size: -
j_call: TRBJ1-1
cdr3_aa: CATKVGEGTEAFF

v_call: TRBV5-6
clone_size: once
j_call: TRBJ1-5
cdr3_aa: CASSSYGGGQPQHF

v_call: TRBV6-6
clone_size: -
j_call: TRBJ1-1
cdr3_aa: CASSYPDRGLNTEAFF